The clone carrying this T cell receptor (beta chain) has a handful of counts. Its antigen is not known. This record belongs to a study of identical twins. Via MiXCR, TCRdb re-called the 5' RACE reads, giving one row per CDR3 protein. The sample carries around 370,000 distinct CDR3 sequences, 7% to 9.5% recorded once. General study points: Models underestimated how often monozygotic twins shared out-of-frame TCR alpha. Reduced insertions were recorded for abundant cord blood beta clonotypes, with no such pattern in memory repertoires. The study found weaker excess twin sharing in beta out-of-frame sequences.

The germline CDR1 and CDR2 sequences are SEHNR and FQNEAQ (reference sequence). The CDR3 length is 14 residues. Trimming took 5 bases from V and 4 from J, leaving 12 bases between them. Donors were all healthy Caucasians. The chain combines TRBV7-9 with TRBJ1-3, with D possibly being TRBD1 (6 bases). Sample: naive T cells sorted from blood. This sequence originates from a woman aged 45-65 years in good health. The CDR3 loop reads CASSATGQGNTIYF. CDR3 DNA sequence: TGTGCCAGCAGCGCTACAGGGCAAGGAAACACCATATATTTT.